Listed below are T cell receptor beta chains from one sample, sequenced in a study of blood T cell repertoires in COVID-19. Assay: immunoSEQ multiplex PCR; the TCRdb copy retains only in-frame clones and omits some. The sample carries about 170,000 clones, around nine tenths recorded once. Input material: peripheral blood. The receptors originated from a middle-aged man who had recovered from COVID-19. CDR3s include the opening cysteine and the closing phenylalanine or tryptophan. Each record gives: V gene, J gene, D gene, clone size, CDR3 protein, CDR3 DNA. D genes are given only for firm matches. The size of a clone is reported for some rows only, either as once, few or many, or as a class for expanded clones.

>TRBV4-1|TRBJ2-3|-|-
CASSQQDLVVPDTQYF
TGCGCCAGCAGCCAACAGGACTTAGTAGTCCCAGATACGCAGTATTTT
>TRBV7-6|TRBJ2-7|-|-
CASSEGYEQYF
TGTGCCAGCAGCGAGGGATACGAGCAGTACTTC
>TRBV19|TRBJ1-2|TRBD1|-
CASSVRDRLNYGYTF
TGTGCCAGTAGCGTCCGGGACAGGCTTAACTATGGCTACACCTTC
>TRBV7-2|TRBJ2-5|TRBD2|once
CASSLAAGVQETQYF
TGTGCCAGCAGCTTAGCGGCGGGGGTCCAAGAGACCCAGTACTTC
>TRBV3-1/TRBV3-2|TRBJ2-4|-|-
CASSQEGRLAKNIQYF
TGTGCCAGCAGCCAAGAGGGCCGTCTAGCCAAAAACATTCAGTACTTC
>TRBV28|TRBJ1-1|-|-
CASSPALGEAFF
TGTGCCAGCAGCCCAGCGCTTGGTGAAGCTTTCTTT
>TRBV30|TRBJ1-2|-|-
CAWSPPHRACDYGYTF
TGTGCCTGGAGTCCTCCTCACAGGGCCTGTGACTATGGCTACACCTTC
>TRBV4-2|TRBJ2-3|-|-
CASSQDTNTQYF
TGTGCCAGCAGCCAGGACACTAATACGCAGTATTTT
>TRBV7-3|TRBJ2-3|-|once
CASSSSPHTQYF
TGTGCCAGCAGCTCCTCCCCTCATACGCAGTATTTT
>TRBV30|TRBJ2-7|-|-
CACRQSSYEQYF
TGTGCCTGCAGACAGAGCTCCTACGAGCAGTACTTC
>TRBV19|TRBJ1-1|TRBD1|-
CASSVTGGTEAFF
TGTGCCAGTAGTGTAACAGGGGGCACTGAAGCTTTCTTT
>TRBV28|TRBJ1-2|-|-
CATRGAAGGYTF
TGTGCCACCAGAGGAGCCGCGGGTGGCTACACCTTC
>TRBV11-2|TRBJ1-2|-|-
CASSPSDSLYGYTF
TGTGCCAGCAGTCCATCGGACAGCCTCTATGGCTACACCTTC
>TRBV5-1|TRBJ1-1|TRBD1|once
CASSWVTGGLNTEAFF
TGCGCCAGCAGCTGGGTAACAGGGGGATTGAACACTGAAGCTTTCTTT
>TRBV9|TRBJ2-7|TRBD2|once
CASSVEEGTSGRAYEQYF
TGTGCCAGCAGCGTAGAGGAGGGGACTAGCGGGAGGGCGTACGAGCAGTACTTC
>TRBV5-5|TRBJ2-1|-|-
CASSILRGSSYNEQFF
TGTGCCAGCAGCATCTTACGGGGTAGCTCCTACAATGAGCAGTTCTTC
>TRBV7-2|TRBJ2-7|TRBD2|-
CASSETGTRDEQYF
TGTGCCAGCAGCGAGACCGGGACTAGAGACGAGCAGTACTTC
>TRBV27|TRBJ1-5|TRBD1|-
CASSFTGGPNQPQHF
TGTGCCAGCAGTTTCACAGGGGGGCCAAATCAGCCCCAGCATTTT
>TRBV30|TRBJ2-7|TRBD1|few
CAWSIPGQGTHLPSSYEQYF
TGTGCCTGGTCAATTCCGGGACAGGGGACTCATTTGCCCTCCTCCTACGAGCAGTACTTC
>TRBV11-2|TRBJ1-1|-|once
CASSSLEMNTEAFF
TGTGCCAGCAGCTCTTTAGAGATGAACACTGAAGCTTTCTTT
>TRBV24-1|TRBJ1-2|TRBD1|-
CATRPTGGHGGYTF
TGTGCCACCAGGCCTACAGGGGGTCACGGTGGCTACACCTTC
>TRBV6-5|TRBJ1-1|TRBD1|-
CASRRTGQTEAFF
TGTGCCAGCAGAAGGACAGGACAGACTGAAGCTTTCTTT
>TRBV7-2|TRBJ2-7|TRBD1|-
CASSTGTGPYEQYF
TGTGCCAGCAGCACCGGGACAGGGCCTTACGAGCAGTACTTC
>TRBV6-6|TRBJ1-1|-|once
CASRAGGANTEAFF
TGTGCCAGCAGAGCGGGAGGGGCGAACACTGAAGCTTTCTTT
>TRBV7-6|TRBJ2-7|TRBD2|-
CASSLATSGFGEQYF
TGTGCCAGCAGCCTCGCCACTAGCGGTTTCGGCGAGCAGTACTTC
>TRBV5-4|TRBJ2-6|-|-
CASSQEGFGANVLTF
TGTGCCAGCAGCCAGGAGGGTTTTGGGGCCAACGTCCTGACTTTC
>TRBV10-3|TRBJ1-3|TRBD1|few
CAMPPGQRDSGNTIYF
TGTGCCATGCCACCGGGACAGAGGGACTCTGGAAACACCATATATTTT
>TRBV6-2/TRBV6-3|TRBJ2-7|-|-
CASSTDGTRNEQYF
TGTGCCAGCAGTACCGACGGGACAAGGAACGAGCAGTACTTC
>TRBV5-1|TRBJ2-5|-|-
CASSSGGWGETQYF
TGCGCCAGCAGCTCCGGGGGATGGGGAGAGACCCAGTACTTC
>TRBV18|TRBJ2-1|-|-
CASSPPSNNEQFF
TGTGCCAGCTCACCACCGTCAAATAATGAGCAGTTCTTC
>TRBV27|TRBJ2-7|-|-
CASSLRAGSSYEQYF
TGTGCCAGCAGTTTGAGGGCAGGCTCTTCCTACGAGCAGTACTTC
>TRBV7-2|TRBJ2-7|-|-
CASSVTGSYEQYF
TGTGCCAGCAGCGTCACGGGATCCTACGAGCAGTACTTC
>TRBV29-1|TRBJ2-3|-|-
CSVVHRDTQYF
TGCAGCGTGGTACACAGAGATACGCAGTATTTT
>TRBV28|TRBJ1-1|-|-
CASSHGGVNTEAFF
TGTGCCAGCAGTCATGGGGGGGTAAACACTGAAGCTTTCTTT
>TRBV30|TRBJ1-3|-|-
CAWGAPGGTIYF
TGTGCCTGGGGGGCCCCGGGGGGCACCATATATTTT
>TRBV11-1|TRBJ2-7|TRBD1|-
CASSLVLDRGGEQYF
TGTGCCAGCAGCTTAGTCTTGGACAGGGGAGGCGAGCAGTACTTC
>TRBV6-5|TRBJ2-1|TRBD2|-
CASNSRGVAYNEQFF
TGTGCCAGCAACTCACGGGGGGTGGCCTACAATGAGCAGTTCTTC
>TRBV27|TRBJ2-7|TRBD2|-
CASSSAELAGGPYEQYF
TGTGCCAGCAGTTCCGCGGAACTAGCGGGGGGCCCCTACGAGCAGTACTTC
>TRBV7-2|TRBJ2-2|TRBD2|-
CASSYGLAGGAGELFF
TGTGCCAGCAGTTACGGACTAGCGGGAGGCGCCGGGGAGCTGTTTTTT
>TRBV5-1|TRBJ2-7|-|-
CASSLVAEYEQYF
TGCGCCAGCAGCTTGGTTGCTGAGTACGAGCAGTACTTC
>TRBV28|TRBJ1-1|TRBD1|-
CASSSRGYTEAFF
TGTGCCAGCAGCTCCAGGGGGTACACTGAAGCTTTCTTT
>TRBV15|TRBJ1-1|-|-
CATSRDVYNTEAFF
TGTGCCACCAGCAGAGACGTCTATAACACTGAAGCTTTCTTT
>TRBV29-1|TRBJ2-5|-|-
CSVENPAGETQYF
TGCAGCGTTGAAAACCCCGCAGGGGAGACCCAGTACTTC
>TRBV9|TRBJ2-3|-|-
CASSAGTSTDTQYF
TGTGCCAGCAGCGCCGGGACTAGCACAGATACGCAGTATTTT
>TRBV19|TRBJ1-2|TRBD1|-
CASSPQGAAYGYTF
TGTGCCAGTAGTCCTCAGGGGGCGGCCTATGGCTACACCTTC
>TRBV7-2|TRBJ2-7|-|-
CASTPTRQTRYEQYF
TGTGCCAGCACCCCAACAAGACAGACCCGCTACGAGCAGTACTTC
>TRBV5-1|TRBJ1-1|TRBD1|-
CASSLQGADTEAFF
TGCGCCAGCAGCTTACAGGGGGCGGACACTGAAGCTTTCTTT
>TRBV4-3|TRBJ1-2|TRBD1|-
CASSLDREGYTF
TGCGCCAGCAGCCTCGACAGGGAAGGCTACACCTTC
>TRBV19|TRBJ2-3|-|-
CASSTQGTDTQYF
TGTGCCAGTAGTACACAGGGCACAGATACGCAGTATTTT